A single T cell receptor beta chain is shown here with its context. Adults between roughly 18 and 89 years of age took part from 20 to 25 US areas. V lost 5 bases and J lost 5, with 13 bases in between. This CDR3 is 15 amino acids long. Germline CDR1 is MRHNA and CDR2 is SNTAGT. TCRdb's table, derived via immunoSEQ multiplex PCR, lists solely in-frame clones and lacks some. The table lists about 150,000 clones, roughly 88% of them singletons, with approximately 4.5% in the top ten. The data belong to a study of blood T cell repertoires in COVID-19. Study in general: Both acute and convalescent COVID-19 samples were obtained from the United States, Italy and Spain.

Sequenced sample: PBMCs or T cells enriched from blood (not recorded which). This chain uses TRBV6-4 with TRBJ2-6, with D possibly TRBD2 on 6 matching bases. The receptor was isolated from a man between 50 and 59 years old who had recovered from COVID-19. CDR3 protein: CASSPTGGWANVLTF. In nucleotides, the CDR3 is TGTGCCAGCAGTCCCACCGGGGGTTGGGCCAACGTCCTGACTTTC.